Following are 17 T cell receptor beta chains from one sample sequenced in a study of blood T cells in healthy people across ages. It was with a sample-barcoded 5' primer and a J-beta primer mix that a second PCR of roughly 7 to 12 cycles was run. TCRdb called the 5' RACE reads again in MiXCR, with one record for every CDR3 protein. The profile covers around 1.5 million distinct CDR3 sequences, with around 35% appearing a single time and approximately 11% taken by the ten largest. Input material: blood. These receptors originate from a woman aged 30 to 39 in good health.

A few counts support this clonotype. This chain joins TRBV4-1 and TRBJ2-1; the D gene is possibly TRBD2 (6 bases). Trimming stripped 4 bases from V and 9 bases from J, with 10 bases between. This CDR3 is 12 amino acids long. Germline V gene lookup returns CDR1 MGHRA and CDR2 YSYEKL. The CDR3 is CASSPRGIEQFF. The CDR3 DNA reads as TGCGCCAGCAGCCCGCGGGGAATTGAGCAGTTCTTC.

This clonotype was detected only a few times. The chain combines TRBV3-1 with TRBJ2-7; D could derive from TRBD1 or TRBD2 (5 bases each). Germline values: CDR1 LGHDT, CDR2 YNNKEL (reference sequence). The CDR3 contains 18 residues. Between the trimmed V and J ends, which lost 4 bases and 7 bases, there was a span of 29 bases. This CDR3 is CASSPYQSRDGWTHEQYF. The CDR3 region has the DNA TGTGCCAGCAGCCCTTATCAGTCCCGGGACGGATGGACTCATGAGCAGTACTTC.

The chain is built from TRBV12-3 or TRBV12-4 and TRBJ2-7; D possibly uses TRBD1 or TRBD2 (5 bases each). The CDR3 contains 14 residues. Deletions cut 5 bases from V and 5 bases from J, with 16 bases between. CDR3 region: CASSSRGRDHEQYF. As DNA, the CDR3 is TGTGCCAGCAGTAGCCGGGGCAGGGATCACGAGCAGTACTTC.

Notes on this clonotype: The junction departs from germline at one end; a sequencing error may be responsible. V gene TRBV5-1 combines with J gene TRBJ1-1; 7 nucleotides align to TRBD1. This CDR3 has 14 residues. Germline values: CDR1 SGHRS, CDR2 YFSETQ. CDR3 nucleotides: TGCGCCAGCAGCGTACTGACAGGGAACACTGAAGTTTTCTTT. Translated, it gives CASSVLTGNTEVFF. Complete variable domain (other parts from reference TRBV5-1 and TRBJ1-1): KAGVTQTPRYLIKTRGQQVTLSCSPISGHRSVSWYQQTPGQGLQFLFEYFSETQRNKGNFPGRFSGRQFSNSRSEMNVSTLELGDSALYLCASSVLTGNTEVFFGQGTRLTVV.

This clonotype was seen only a few times. This chain uses TRBV5-1 with TRBJ1-2; 9 bases align to TRBD1. The V segment lost 1 base and the J segment 5 bases; nucleotides outside the gene matches: 3. CDR3 length: 14 residues. CDR1 SGHRS and CDR2 YFSETQ come from the germline V gene. The CDR3 here is CASSLTDRGYGYTF. The CDR3 nucleotides read TGCGCCAGCAGCTTGACTGACAGGGGGTATGGCTACACCTTC.

This clonotype was seen a few times. CDR3 sequence: CASSLGGEHYNEQFF. CDR3 sequence (DNA): TGTGCCAGCAGCTTAGGCGGGGAACACTACAATGAGCAGTTCTTC. The chain has TRBV13 and TRBJ2-1; a possible D gene is TRBD2 (5 bases). Germline CDR1 is PRHDT and CDR2 is FYEKMQ (reference sequence). The V gene lost 0 bases and the J gene lost 3 bases, with 9 bases spanning the gap. CDR3 length: 15 residues.

This chain connects TRBV7-9 to TRBJ1-1; 11 nucleotides align to TRBD1. Looked up from germline, CDR1 is SEHNR and CDR2 is FQNEAQ (reference sequence). The V segment lost 5 bases and the J segment 5 bases; nucleotides outside the gene matches: 10. This CDR3 has 16 amino acids. The CDR3 reads CASSNQDRGRFTEAFF. CDR3 coding DNA: TGTGCCAGCAGCAACCAGGACAGGGGGCGTTTTACTGAAGCTTTCTTT.

The chain recombines TRBV6-1 with TRBJ2-7; TRBD1 matches at 10 bases. Trimming at V came to 3 bases and at J to 2 bases, leaving 7 bases not matched to a gene. CDR1 and CDR2 (germline): MNHNS, SASEGT. The CDR3 covers 16 residues. CDR3 DNA sequence: TGTGCCAGCAGTGATCCCACCGGGACAGGGGCCTACGAGCAGTACTTC. This encodes CASSDPTGTGAYEQYF.

This clonotype was found a few times. J is TRBJ1-5 and V is TRBV6-1, with D possibly matching TRBD1 (6 bases). CDR3 length: 14 amino acids. Germline loops: CDR1 MNHNS, CDR2 SASEGT. The V gene lost 10 bases and the J gene lost 2 bases, with 15 bases spanning the gap. The chain's CDR3 is CAIRGARGNQPQHF. CDR3 nucleotide sequence: TGTGCCATAAGGGGGGCGCGTGGCAATCAGCCCCAGCATTTT.

The chain uses TRBV9 and TRBJ2-3; TRBD2 aligns across 7 bases. The junction had 8 bases not matched to a gene; V was cut back by 2 bases and J by 2 bases. The CDR3 has 16 residues. Germline V gene lookup returns CDR1 SGDLS and CDR2 YYNGEE. The CDR3 DNA reads TGTGCCAGCAGCGTGACCAGCGGGGCCCCCACAGATACGCAGTATTTT. Translation: CASSVTSGAPTDTQYF.

This clonotype has a handful of counts. The rearrangement links TRBV6-1 to TRBJ2-7; 7 bases align to TRBD1. The CDR3 sequence is 15 residues long. Trimming cost V 5 bases and J 2 bases; bases outside gene matches: 9. Germline values: CDR1 MNHNS, CDR2 SASEGT. The CDR3 reads CASSQWDSYTYEQYF. CDR3 nucleotides: TGTGCCAGCAGTCAATGGGACAGCTATACCTACGAGCAGTACTTC.

The rearrangement uses TRBV18 and TRBJ2-7; D is unclear. The CDR3 sequence is 16 residues long. Germline CDR1 is KGHSH and CDR2 is LQKENI. V was trimmed by 3 bases and J by 5 bases, leaving 20 bases between them. The CDR3 region has the DNA TGTGCCAGCTCACCTAGGTTCGGAACGAGGCCGAACGAGCAGTACTTC. Encoded protein: CASSPRFGTRPNEQYF.

The chain couples TRBV7-8 to TRBJ2-7; D is ambiguous. Per germline, CDR1 SGHVS and CDR2 FQNEAQ. CDR3 size: 13 residues. The germline V and J ends were trimmed by 0 bases and 5 bases, with 8 bases remaining between them. The CDR3 DNA reads TGTGCCAGCAGCTTAGCGAATGGGAACGAGCAGTACTTC. Translation gives CASSLANGNEQYF.

This clonotype was seen just once. The V call is TRBV6-5, the J call TRBJ2-1; 9 bases are shared with TRBD1. This CDR3 has 17 residues. Germline V gene sequence: CDR1 MNHEY, CDR2 SVGAGI. The J segment lost 5 bases and the V segment lost 2 bases, leaving 10 bases of the junction unmatched. CDR3 DNA: TGTGCCAGCAGTTACGGGGTAGGGACAGGGTCCCACAATGAGCAGTTCTTC. Protein sequence: CASSYGVGTGSHNEQFF.

The chain joins TRBV10-3 to TRBJ1-3; D may be TRBD1 (5 bases). CDR3 size: 18 residues. Germline V gene sequence: CDR1 ENHRY, CDR2 SYGVKD. V was trimmed by 3 bases and J by 0 bases, leaving 18 bases between them. The CDR3: CAISDRQRREISGNTIYF. In DNA form, the CDR3 reads TGTGCCATCAGTGATCGACAGCGGCGAGAGATCTCTGGAAACACCATATATTTT.

J is TRBJ2-4 and V is TRBV28, with TRBD1 identical over 7 bases. The assigned J gene may be wrong: the sequence end matches TRBJ2-5 better. The V gene's germline CDR1 is MDHEN and CDR2 SYDVKM. The CDR3 sequence is 13 residues long. CDR3 loop: CASTTGALQTQYF. CDR3 nucleotide sequence: TGTGCCAGCACCACAGGGGCCCTTCAGACCCAGTACTTC.

J is TRBJ2-7 and V is TRBV14; D possibly corresponds to TRBD1 (6 bases). Germline V gene data show CDR1 as SGHDN and CDR2 as FVKESK. The CDR3 loop spans 16 amino acids. Trimming left V 1 base short and J 0 bases short, with 13 bases between. CDR3 residues: CASSQGKDSRSYEQYF. CDR3 in DNA: TGTGCCAGCAGCCAAGGGAAGGACAGCCGCTCCTACGAGCAGTACTTC. The entire variable domain, with the rest obtained from reference TRBV14 and TRBJ2-7, is as follows: EAGVTQFPSHSVIEKGQTVTLRCDPISGHDNLYWYRRVMGKEIKFLLHFVKESKQDESGMPNNRFLAERTGGTYSTLKVQPAELEDSGVYFCASSQGKDSRSYEQYFGPGTRLTVT.